This T cell receptor (beta chain) was identified in a study of human T cells and chemical hapten exposure. CDR1 is MNHNY and CDR2 is SVGAGI in the germline V gene (reference sequence). Trimming cost V 4 bases and J 0 bases, with 10 bases left between them. CDR3 size: 15 residues. Time point of the sample: patch test 3, about 24 weeks after DPC sensitization. The treatment here: therapeutic diphenylcyclopropenone sensitization with weekly scalp DPC. Unique molecular identifiers were attached to individual cDNA molecules within the library. TCRdb analysed the RACE reads with MiXCR anew, one entry per CDR3 protein. The sample holds tens of thousands of distinct CDR3 sequences, under 15% seen once. This clonotype has at least ten counts.

V is TRBV6-6 and J is TRBJ1-3, with D tentatively TRBD1 (6 bases). This TCR derives from a man between 25 and 39 years old with alopecia areata. Some clones in this sample may be carry-over from other donors' samples. The specimen comprised whole blood, sampled in connection with sensitization to the hapten diphenylcyclopropenone (DPC). The CDR3 nucleotides read TGTGCCAGCAGTTCAGGGGCCTCCTCTGGAAACACCATATATTTT. Translating gives CASSSGASSGNTIYF.